This is a list of T cell receptor beta chains from one sample in a study of cytomegalovirus exposure and HLA in healthy donors. Only in-frame clones appear in the TCRdb table, and some are missing; sequencing was by immunoSEQ multiplex PCR. The data contain about 83,000 clones, roughly 76% of them singletons. The source material was PBMCs. Receptor source: a woman in her twenties or thirties in good health and CMV-seronegative. Both conserved end residues are trimmed from each CDR3. Each record gives: V gene, D gene, J gene, CDR3 protein. D genes are given only for firm matches.

V: TRBV5-1
D: TRBD1
J: TRBJ2-7
CDR3: ASNPGTGWGYEQY

V: TRBV19
D: NA
J: TRBJ1-5
CDR3: ASSKTQVGAQSNQPQH

V: TRBV9
D: NA
J: TRBJ2-3
CDR3: ASNRQGSTDTQY

V: TRBV5-5
D: TRBD1
J: TRBJ1-1
CDR3: ASSLAYYGTVNTEAF

V: TRBV2
D: TRBD2
J: TRBJ2-3
CDR3: ASNPGGASTDTQY

V: TRBV7-8
D: NA
J: TRBJ2-7
CDR3: ASSRREAYEQY

V: TRBV29-1
D: TRBD2
J: TRBJ2-5
CDR3: SVEWTSGTQETQY

V: TRBV7-2
D: NA
J: TRBJ2-3
CDR3: ANGGPAGGSPTDTQY

V: TRBV9
D: TRBD1
J: NA
CDR3: ASSIHVGGGSYEQY

V: TRBV5-1
D: TRBD2
J: TRBJ2-3
CDR3: ASSLAASGAGGADTQY

V: TRBV28
D: TRBD1
J: TRBJ2-6
CDR3: ATNRDRGSSGANVLT

V: TRBV28
D: NA
J: TRBJ1-1
CDR3: ASSSHRVRTEAF

V: TRBV25-1
D: NA
J: TRBJ2-3
CDR3: ASTPKEGERWPDTQY

V: TRBV30
D: TRBD1
J: TRBJ2-1
CDR3: AWNRDRSSNEQF

V: TRBV7-6
D: NA
J: TRBJ1-1
CDR3: ASSLDGTGWDTEAF

V: TRBV4-1
D: NA
J: TRBJ1-1
CDR3: ASSQASGALRAEAF

V: TRBV30
D: NA
J: TRBJ1-2
CDR3: AWTAGSGYT

V: TRBV27
D: NA
J: TRBJ1-5
CDR3: ASSPRGWGWGQPQH

V: TRBV19
D: TRBD1
J: TRBJ1-6
CDR3: ASVDRWGSPLH

V: TRBV9
D: NA
J: TRBJ1-1
CDR3: ASSTTSVNTEAF

V: TRBV28
D: TRBD1
J: TRBJ2-3
CDR3: ASSSEGRGILTDTQY

V: TRBV28
D: NA
J: TRBJ1-2
CDR3: ASRQISPRGYGYT

V: TRBV18
D: NA
J: TRBJ2-7
CDR3: ASSPKAGGRSYEQY

V: TRBV30
D: NA
J: TRBJ2-5
CDR3: AWRGGWETQY

V: TRBV4-1
D: TRBD1
J: TRBJ2-7
CDR3: ASSQGGGTGAYEQY

V: TRBV18
D: NA
J: TRBJ2-1
CDR3: ASSPRTNEQF

V: TRBV5-1
D: NA
J: TRBJ1-1
CDR3: ASSWGQNTEAF

V: TRBV15
D: TRBD1
J: TRBJ2-7
CDR3: ATSRVETGGLDPDDEQY

V: TRBV27
D: TRBD1
J: TRBJ1-6
CDR3: ASSLYAPDRVMGPRSPLH

V: TRBV15
D: TRBD1
J: TRBJ2-1
CDR3: ATSKYRGGSYNEQF

V: TRBV28
D: TRBD1
J: TRBJ1-6
CDR3: ASSSLKPGTGYNSPLH

V: TRBV18
D: NA
J: TRBJ1-5
CDR3: ASSFRALDQPQH

V: TRBV6-1
D: NA
J: TRBJ2-7
CDR3: ASSESGAPYEQY

V: TRBV10-1
D: TRBD1
J: TRBJ2-1
CDR3: ASSGGTGSINEQF

V: TRBV9
D: NA
J: TRBJ1-4
CDR3: ASSFATYNRMPEGF

V: TRBV29-1
D: NA
J: TRBJ1-1
CDR3: SVGGEEFRAF

V: TRBV2
D: TRBD1
J: TRBJ1-2
CDR3: ASSEETGRVYLGYT

V: TRBV19
D: TRBD2
J: TRBJ2-7
CDR3: ASSIRGGEQY

V: TRBV11-2
D: NA
J: TRBJ1-4
CDR3: ASSLVAGGLF

V: TRBV27
D: TRBD1
J: TRBJ1-6
CDR3: ASTLTGGNSPLH

V: TRBV21-1
D: NA
J: TRBJ1-1
CDR3: ASSKAAGGCTEAF

V: TRBV28
D: NA
J: TRBJ2-7
CDR3: ASLTSVGAYEQY

V: TRBV10-1
D: NA
J: TRBJ1-1
CDR3: ASSEIKGDTAF